This record concerns one T cell receptor beta chain sequence. Antigen unknown. The CDR3 has 11 residues. The germline V gene encodes CDR1 MGHDK and CDR2 SYGVNS. V dropped 4 bases and J dropped 4 bases, with 5 bases sitting between them. These data belong to a study of graft-versus-host responses after intestinal transplantation. Study information: In this cohort, recipients had multivisceral, liver-intestinal, or isolated intestinal transplants. Study-wide findings and caveats: Recipient marrow showed GvH clones, some seen first in ileum or blood. There was an association between peak levels of circulating GvH clones and early post-transplant HvG declines. Allograft graft-versus-host to host-versus-graft clonal ratios ran high in patients with graft-donor T cell macrochimerism.

Sequenced by immunoSEQ multiplex PCR; TCRdb stores in-frame clones only, minus some. The table has 65,000 to 100,000 clones, roughly 92% seen once; the top ten hold roughly 0.4%. The specimen comprised unstimulated CD8+ T cells sorted from spleen or lymph node cells, sampled before transplant. The TCR originated in a human donor who was the organ donor for an intestinal transplant. The genes are TRBV25-1 and TRBJ2-7; D unclear. CDR3: CASSGQYEQYF. CDR3 coding DNA: TGTGCCAGCAGTGGCCAGTACGAGCAGTACTTC.